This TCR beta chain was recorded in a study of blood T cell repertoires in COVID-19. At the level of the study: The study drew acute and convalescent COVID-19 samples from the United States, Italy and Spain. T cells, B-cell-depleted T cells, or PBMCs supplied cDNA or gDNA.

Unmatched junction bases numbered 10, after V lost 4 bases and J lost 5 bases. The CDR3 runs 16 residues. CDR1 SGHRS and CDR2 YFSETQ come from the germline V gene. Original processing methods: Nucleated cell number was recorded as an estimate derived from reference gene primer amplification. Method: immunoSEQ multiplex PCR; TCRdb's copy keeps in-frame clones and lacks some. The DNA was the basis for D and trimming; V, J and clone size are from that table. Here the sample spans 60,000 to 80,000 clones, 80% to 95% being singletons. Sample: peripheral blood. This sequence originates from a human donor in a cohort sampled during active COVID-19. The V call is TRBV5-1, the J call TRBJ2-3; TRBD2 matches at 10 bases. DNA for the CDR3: TGCGCCAGCAGCCTACAAGCGGGGGGGCCGCAAGATACGCAGTATTTT. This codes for CASSLQAGGPQDTQYF.